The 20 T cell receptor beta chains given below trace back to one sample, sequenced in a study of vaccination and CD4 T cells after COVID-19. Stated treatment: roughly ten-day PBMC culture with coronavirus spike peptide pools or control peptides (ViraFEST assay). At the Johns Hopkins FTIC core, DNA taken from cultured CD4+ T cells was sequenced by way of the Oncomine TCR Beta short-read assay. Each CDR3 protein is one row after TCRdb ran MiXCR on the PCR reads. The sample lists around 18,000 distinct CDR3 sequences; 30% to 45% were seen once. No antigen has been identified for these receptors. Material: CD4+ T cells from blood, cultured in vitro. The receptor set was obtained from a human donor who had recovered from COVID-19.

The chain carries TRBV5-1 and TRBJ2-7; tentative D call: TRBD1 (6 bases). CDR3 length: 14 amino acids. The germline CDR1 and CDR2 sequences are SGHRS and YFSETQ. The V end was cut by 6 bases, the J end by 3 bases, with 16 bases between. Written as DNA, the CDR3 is TGCGCCAGCAAATCCTTGACAGGAGTCTACGAGCAGTACTTC. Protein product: CASKSLTGVYEQYF. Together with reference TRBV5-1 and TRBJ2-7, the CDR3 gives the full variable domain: KAGVTQTPRYLIKTRGQQVTLSCSPISGHRSVSWYQQTPGQGLQFLFEYFSETQRNKGNFPGRFSGRQFSNSRSEMNVSTLELGDSALYLCASKSLTGVYEQYFGPGTRLTVT.

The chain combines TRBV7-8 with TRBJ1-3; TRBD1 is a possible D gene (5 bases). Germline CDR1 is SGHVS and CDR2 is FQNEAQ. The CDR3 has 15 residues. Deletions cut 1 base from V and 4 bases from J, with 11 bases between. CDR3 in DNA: TGTGCCAGCAGCTTAGAGGTAACAGGAGGAAACACCATATATTTT. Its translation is CASSLEVTGGNTIYF. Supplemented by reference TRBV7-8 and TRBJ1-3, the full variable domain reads GAGVSQSPRYKVAKRGQDVALRCDPISGHVSLFWYQQALGQGPEFLTYFQNEAQLDKSGLPSDRFFAERPEGSVSTLKIQRTQQEDSAVYLCASSLEVTGGNTIYFGEGSWLTVV.

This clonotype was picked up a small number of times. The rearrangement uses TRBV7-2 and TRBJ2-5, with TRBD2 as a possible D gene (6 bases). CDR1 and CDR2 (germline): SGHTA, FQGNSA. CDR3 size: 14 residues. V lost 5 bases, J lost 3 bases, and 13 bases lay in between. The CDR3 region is CASSPEWTKETQYF. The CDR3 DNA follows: TGTGCCAGCAGCCCCGAATGGACTAAAGAGACCCAGTACTTC.

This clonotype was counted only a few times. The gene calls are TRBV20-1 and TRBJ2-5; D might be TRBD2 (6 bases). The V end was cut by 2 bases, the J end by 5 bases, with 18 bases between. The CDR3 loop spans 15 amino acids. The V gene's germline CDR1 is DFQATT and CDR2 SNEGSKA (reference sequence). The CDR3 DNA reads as TGCAGTGCTAGACCCGTAGCGGAAGGAACGGAGACCCAGTACTTC. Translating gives CSARPVAEGTETQYF.

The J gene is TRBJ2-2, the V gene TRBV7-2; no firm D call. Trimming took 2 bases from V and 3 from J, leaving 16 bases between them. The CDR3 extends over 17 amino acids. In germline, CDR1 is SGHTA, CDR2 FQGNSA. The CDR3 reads CASSLRIRNGDTGELFF. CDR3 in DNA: TGTGCCAGCAGCTTAAGAATTAGGAATGGGGACACCGGGGAGCTGTTTTTT.

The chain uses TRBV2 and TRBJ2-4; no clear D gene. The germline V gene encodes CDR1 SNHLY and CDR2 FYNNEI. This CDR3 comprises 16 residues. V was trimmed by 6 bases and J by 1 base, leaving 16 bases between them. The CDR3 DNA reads TGTGCCAGCAGCCCTACTCCTTTACTTGCCAAAAACATTCAGTACTTC. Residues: CASSPTPLLAKNIQYF.

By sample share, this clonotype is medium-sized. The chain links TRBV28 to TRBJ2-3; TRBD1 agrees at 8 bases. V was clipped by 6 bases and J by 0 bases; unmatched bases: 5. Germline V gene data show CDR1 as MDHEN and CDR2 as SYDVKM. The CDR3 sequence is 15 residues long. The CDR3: CASSTGTGSTDTQYF. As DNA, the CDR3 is TGTGCCAGCAGCACCGGGACAGGAAGCACAGATACGCAGTATTTT.

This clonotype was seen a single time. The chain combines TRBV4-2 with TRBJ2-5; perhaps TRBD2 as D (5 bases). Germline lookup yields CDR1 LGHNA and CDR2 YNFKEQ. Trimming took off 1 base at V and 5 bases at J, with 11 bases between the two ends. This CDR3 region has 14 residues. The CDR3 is CASSQVGAGETQYF. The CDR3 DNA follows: TGTGCCAGCAGCCAAGTGGGCGCGGGTGAGACCCAGTACTTC.

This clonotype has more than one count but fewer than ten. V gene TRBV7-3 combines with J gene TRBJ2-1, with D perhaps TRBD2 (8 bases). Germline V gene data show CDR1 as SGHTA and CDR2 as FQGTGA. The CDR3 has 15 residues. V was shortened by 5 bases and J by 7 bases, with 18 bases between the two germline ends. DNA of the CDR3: TGTGCCAGCAGCGACGGGAGGGGGCCAAGGAATGAGCAGTTCTTC. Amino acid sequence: CASSDGRGPRNEQFF.

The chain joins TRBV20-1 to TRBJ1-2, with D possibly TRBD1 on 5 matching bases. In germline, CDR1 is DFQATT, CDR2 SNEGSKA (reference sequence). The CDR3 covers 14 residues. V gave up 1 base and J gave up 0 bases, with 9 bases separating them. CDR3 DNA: TGCAGTGCTAGAGGGACACGCTCTAACTATGGCTACACCTTC. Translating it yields CSARGTRSNYGYTF.

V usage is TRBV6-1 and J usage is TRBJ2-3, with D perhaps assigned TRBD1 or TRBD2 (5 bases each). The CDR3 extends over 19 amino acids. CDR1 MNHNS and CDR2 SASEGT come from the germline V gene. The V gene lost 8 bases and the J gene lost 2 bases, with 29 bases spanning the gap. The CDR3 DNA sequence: TGTGCCAGCCCCGACGACAAGGCAGGGAACAAGGACTCCACAGATACGCAGTATTTT. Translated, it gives CASPDDKAGNKDSTDTQYF.

The CDR3 DNA follows: TGTGCCATCGGGACAGGGAATGAGTCACCCCTCCACTTT. Amino acid sequence: CAIGTGNESPLHF. The V call is TRBV10-3, the J call TRBJ1-6; 9 bases are shared with TRBD1. Trimming took 8 bases from V and 10 from J; bases not matched to a gene: 6. CDR3 length: 13 amino acids. Germline CDR1 ENHRY, CDR2 SYGVKD.

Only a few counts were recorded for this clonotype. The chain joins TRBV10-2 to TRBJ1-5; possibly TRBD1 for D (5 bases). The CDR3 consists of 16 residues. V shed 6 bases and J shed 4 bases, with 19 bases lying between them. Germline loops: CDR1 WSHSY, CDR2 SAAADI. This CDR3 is CASRPGRGEQNQPQHF. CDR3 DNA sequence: TGCGCCAGCAGGCCCGGTCGAGGGGAACAGAATCAGCCCCAGCATTTT.

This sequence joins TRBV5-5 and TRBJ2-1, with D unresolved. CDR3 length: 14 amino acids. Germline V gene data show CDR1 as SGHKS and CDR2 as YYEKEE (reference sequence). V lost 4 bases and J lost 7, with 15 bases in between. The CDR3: CASSPGWSGNEQFF. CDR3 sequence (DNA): TGTGCCAGCAGCCCCGGTTGGTCTGGGAATGAGCAGTTCTTC. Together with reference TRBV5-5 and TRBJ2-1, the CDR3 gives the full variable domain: DAGVTQSPTHLIKTRGQQVTLRCSPISGHKSVSWYQQVLGQGPQFIFQYYEKEERGRGNFPDRFSARQFPNYSSELNVNALLLGDSALYLCASSPGWSGNEQFFGPGTRLTVL.

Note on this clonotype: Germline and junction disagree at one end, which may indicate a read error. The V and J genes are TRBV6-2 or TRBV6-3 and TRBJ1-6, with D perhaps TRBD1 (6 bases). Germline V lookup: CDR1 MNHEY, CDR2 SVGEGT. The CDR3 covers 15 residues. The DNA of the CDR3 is TGTGCCAACAGTTTATACGGACAGTCTTCTTCACCCCTCCACTTT. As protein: CANSLYGQSSSPLHF.

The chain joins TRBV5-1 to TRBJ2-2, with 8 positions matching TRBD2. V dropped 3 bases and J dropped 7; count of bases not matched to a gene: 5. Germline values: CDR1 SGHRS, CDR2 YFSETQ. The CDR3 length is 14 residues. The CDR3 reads CASSSGLVIGELFF. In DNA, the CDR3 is TGCGCCAGCAGCTCGGGACTAGTGATCGGGGAGCTGTTTTTT. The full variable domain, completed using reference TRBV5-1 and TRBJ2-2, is KAGVTQTPRYLIKTRGQQVTLSCSPISGHRSVSWYQQTPGQGLQFLFEYFSETQRNKGNFPGRFSGRQFSNSRSEMNVSTLELGDSALYLCASSSGLVIGELFFGEGSRLTVL.

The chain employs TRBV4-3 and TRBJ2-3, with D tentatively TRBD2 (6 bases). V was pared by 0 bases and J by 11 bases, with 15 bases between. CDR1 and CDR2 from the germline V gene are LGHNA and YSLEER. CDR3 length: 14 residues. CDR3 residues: CASSQDLEAGKQYF. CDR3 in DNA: TGCGCCAGCAGCCAAGATTTGGAGGCGGGAAAGCAGTATTTT.

In nucleotides, the CDR3 is TGCAGCGTTGGTTCGTCGACTAGCGGATCCTCCGATACGCAGTATTTT. Its translation: CSVGSSTSGSSDTQYF. The rearrangement uses TRBV29-1 and TRBJ2-3; 9 nucleotides match TRBD2. This CDR3 contains 16 residues. After removal of 4 bases from V and 6 bases from J, the junction contained 14 bases not matched to a gene. Germline V gene data show CDR1 as SQVTM and CDR2 as ANQGSEA.

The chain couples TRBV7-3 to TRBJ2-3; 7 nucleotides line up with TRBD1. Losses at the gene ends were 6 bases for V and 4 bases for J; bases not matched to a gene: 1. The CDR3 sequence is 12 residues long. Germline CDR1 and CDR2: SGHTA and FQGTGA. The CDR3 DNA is TGTGCCAGCAGGGGGACAGCAGATACGCAGTATTTT. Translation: CASRGTADTQYF.

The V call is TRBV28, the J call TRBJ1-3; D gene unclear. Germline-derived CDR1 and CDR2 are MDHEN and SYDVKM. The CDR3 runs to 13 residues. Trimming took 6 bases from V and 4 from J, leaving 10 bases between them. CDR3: CASSLRPGNTIYF. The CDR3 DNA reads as TGTGCCAGCAGCCTTAGGCCCGGAAACACCATATATTTT.